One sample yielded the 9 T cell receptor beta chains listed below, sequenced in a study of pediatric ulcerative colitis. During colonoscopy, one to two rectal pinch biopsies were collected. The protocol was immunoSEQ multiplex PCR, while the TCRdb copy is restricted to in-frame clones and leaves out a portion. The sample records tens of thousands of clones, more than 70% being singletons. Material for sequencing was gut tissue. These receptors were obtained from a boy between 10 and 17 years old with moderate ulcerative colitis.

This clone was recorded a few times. The CDR3 here is CASSPDRSGNTEAFF. In DNA form, the CDR3 reads TGTGCCAGCAGCCCCGACAGATCTGGGAACACTGAAGCTTTCTTT. This sequence joins TRBV2 and TRBJ1-1, with a weak D call TRBD1 (5 bases). The V end lost 6 bases, the J end lost 1 base, and 15 bases lay between the germline ends. The CDR3 totals 15 residues. The germline gives CDR1 SNHLY, CDR2 FYNNEI.

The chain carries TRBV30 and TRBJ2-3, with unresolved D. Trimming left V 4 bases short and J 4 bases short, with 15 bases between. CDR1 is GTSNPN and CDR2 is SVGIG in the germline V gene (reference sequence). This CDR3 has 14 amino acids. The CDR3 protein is CAWKNMGYADTQYF. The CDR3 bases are TGTGCCTGGAAAAATATGGGATATGCAGATACGCAGTATTTT.

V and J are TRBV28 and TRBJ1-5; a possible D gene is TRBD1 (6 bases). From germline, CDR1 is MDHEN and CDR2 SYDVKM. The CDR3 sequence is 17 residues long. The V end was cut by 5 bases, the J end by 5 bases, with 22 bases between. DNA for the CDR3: TGTGCCAGCAGTATGACTCGGACAGAAAAGCGGCATCAGCCCCAGCATTTT. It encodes CASSMTRTEKRHQPQHF.

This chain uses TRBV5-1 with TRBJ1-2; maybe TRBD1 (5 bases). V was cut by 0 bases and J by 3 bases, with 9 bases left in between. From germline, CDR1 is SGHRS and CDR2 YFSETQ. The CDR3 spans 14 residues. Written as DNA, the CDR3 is TGCGCCAGCAGCTTGGGGGGCAGCTACTATGGCTACACCTTC. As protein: CASSLGGSYYGYTF.

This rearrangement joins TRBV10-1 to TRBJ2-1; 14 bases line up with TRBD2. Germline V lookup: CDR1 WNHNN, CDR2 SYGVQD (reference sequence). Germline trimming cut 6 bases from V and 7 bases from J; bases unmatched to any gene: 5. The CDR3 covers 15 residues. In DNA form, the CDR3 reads TGCGCCAGCAGGTCGACTAGCGGGAGGGAGAATGAGCAGTTCTTC. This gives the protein CASRSTSGRENEQFF.

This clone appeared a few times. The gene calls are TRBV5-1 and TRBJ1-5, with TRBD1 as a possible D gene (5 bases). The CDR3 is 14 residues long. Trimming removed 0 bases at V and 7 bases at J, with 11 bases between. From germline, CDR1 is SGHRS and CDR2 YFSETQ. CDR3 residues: CASSLGARGQPQHF. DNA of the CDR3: TGCGCCAGCAGCTTGGGAGCCCGGGGCCAGCCCCAGCATTTT. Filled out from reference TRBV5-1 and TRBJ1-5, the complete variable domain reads KAGVTQTPRYLIKTRGQQVTLSCSPISGHRSVSWYQQTPGQGLQFLFEYFSETQRNKGNFPGRFSGRQFSNSRSEMNVSTLELGDSALYLCASSLGARGQPQHFGDGTRLSIL.

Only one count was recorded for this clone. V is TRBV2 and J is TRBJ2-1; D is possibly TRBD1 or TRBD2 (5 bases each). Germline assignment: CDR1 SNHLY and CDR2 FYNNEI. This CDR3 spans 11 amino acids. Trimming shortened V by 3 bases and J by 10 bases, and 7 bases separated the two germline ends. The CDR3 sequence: CASSDWGEQFF. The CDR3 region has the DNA TGTGCCAGCAGTGACTGGGGGGAGCAGTTCTTC.

CDR3 residues: CASSTVFGREDSYEQYF. In nucleotides, the CDR3 is TGTGCCAGTAGTACGGTATTCGGGCGGGAGGATAGCTACGAGCAGTACTTC. The chain joins TRBV19 to TRBJ2-7; 8 bases agree with TRBD2. CDR3 size: 17 residues. Germline V gives CDR1 LNHDA, CDR2 SQIVND (reference sequence). The V gene end was trimmed by 4 bases and the J gene end by 3 bases; junction bases not matched to a gene: 14.

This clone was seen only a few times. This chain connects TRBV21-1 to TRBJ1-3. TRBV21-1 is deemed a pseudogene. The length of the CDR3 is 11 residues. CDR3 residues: CASSSGNTIYF. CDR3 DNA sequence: TGTGCCAGCAGCAGCGGAAACACCATATATTTT.